The 15 T cell receptor beta chains given below trace back to one sample, sequenced in a study of Ad26.COV2.S vaccination and SARS-CoV-2 variants. As to treatment: around 19 received Ad26.COV2.S at low or high dose, single or two shots; roughly five received placebo; per-sample allocation not given. Sample collection was performed on day 63 after the first vaccine or placebo injection. The data were produced by immunoSEQ multiplex PCR, yet TCRdb's version contains in-frame clones alone and is incomplete. The data hold a few hundred thousand clones, with 87% observed a single time. The sample consisted of peripheral blood, taken in a trial of Ad26.COV2.S vaccine versus placebo. The receptors originated from a person between 18 and 65 years old who received the Ad26.COV2.S COVID-19 vaccine or a placebo.

This clone was seen a handful of times. The chain employs TRBV4-2 and TRBJ2-3, with 10 bases lining up with TRBD2. Trimming cost V 0 bases and J 3 bases; bases outside gene matches: 6. This CDR3 region has 17 residues. CDR1 and CDR2 (germline): LGHNA, YNFKEQ. The chain's CDR3 is CASSQEKSGGATDTQYF. The CDR3 DNA follows: TGTGCCAGCAGCCAAGAAAAGAGCGGGGGGGCGACAGATACGCAGTATTTT.

This clone came up a few times. The rearrangement uses TRBV6-5 and TRBJ1-3, with a weak D call TRBD1 (5 bases). There are 16 residues in the CDR3. Germline CDR1 and CDR2: MNHEY and SVGAGI. The ends were cut back, 2 bases at V and 0 bases at J, with 11 bases in the middle. This CDR3 is CASSYTSGRSGNTIYF. For the CDR3, the DNA is TGTGCCAGCAGTTACACATCAGGGCGCTCTGGAAACACCATATATTTT.

The genes are TRBV24-1 and TRBJ2-2; D ambiguous. This CDR3 spans 13 amino acids. Looked up from germline, CDR1 is KGHDR and CDR2 is SFDVKD. Trimming took off 7 bases at V and 6 bases at J, with 11 bases between the two ends. Written as DNA, the CDR3 is TGTGCCACCAGAGCTACCATTGCCGGGGAGCTGTTTTTT. This sequence encodes CATRATIAGELFF.

The chain joins TRBV5-5 to TRBJ1-2, with 9 bases identical to TRBD1. The germline gives CDR1 SGHKS, CDR2 YYEKEE (reference sequence). Unmatched junction bases numbered 8, after V lost 3 bases and J lost 5 bases. The CDR3 sequence is 15 residues long. The CDR3 nucleotides are TGTGCCAGCAGCTCAGGACAGGGGCCGTTATATGGCTACACCTTC. Encoded protein: CASSSGQGPLYGYTF.

The chain joins TRBV19 to TRBJ1-2, with 7 bases lining up with TRBD1. This CDR3 spans 14 amino acids. V was pared by 5 bases and J by 3 bases, with 6 bases of the junction left unmatched. Looked up from germline, CDR1 is LNHDA and CDR2 is SQIVND (reference sequence). The CDR3 DNA reads as TGTGCCAGTAGTCCCGCAGGGGGACACTATGGCTACACCTTC. Encoded protein: CASSPAGGHYGYTF.

Comment on this clone: This sample also contains other DNA sequences that code for the same CDR3. The rearrangement joins TRBV6-5 to TRBJ2-7; D may be TRBD1 (6 bases). Looked up from germline, CDR1 is MNHEY and CDR2 is SVGAGI. V was shortened by 0 bases and J by 2 bases, with 11 bases between the two germline ends. The CDR3 contains 15 residues. CDR3 sequence (DNA): TGTGCCAGCAGTTACTCTGGCAGGGGAACCTACGAGCAGTACTTC. Its protein product is CASSYSGRGTYEQYF.

This chain uses TRBV9 with TRBJ1-1, with D hard to call. The CDR3 sequence is 12 residues long. Germline V gene lookup returns CDR1 SGDLS and CDR2 YYNGEE. V lost 3 bases, J lost 1 base, and 4 bases lay in between. The CDR3 DNA sequence: TGTGCCAGCAGCGGGGGGAACACTGAAGCTTTCTTT. Translation gives CASSGGNTEAFF.

The chain carries TRBV7-3 and TRBJ2-1; TRBD1 aligns across 7 bases. V shed 2 bases and J 4 bases; nucleotides not matched to a gene: 5. CDR1 is SGHTA and CDR2 is FQGTGA in the germline V gene. CDR3 length equals 15 residues. CDR3 nucleotides: TGTGCCAGCAGCTTACGCAGGGGGTTGTACAATGAGCAGTTCTTC. Encoded protein: CASSLRRGLYNEQFF.

V usage is TRBV5-4 and J usage is TRBJ2-6; D gene unclear. Germline V gives CDR1 SGHNT, CDR2 YYREEE (reference sequence). The CDR3 covers 16 residues. V was shortened by 4 bases and J by 0 bases, with 11 bases between the two germline ends. CDR3 DNA: TGTGCCAGCAGCCCAAACCGCGGCTCTGGGGCCAACGTCCTGACTTTC. It is translated as CASSPNRGSGANVLTF.

In its sample, this clone was seen a few times. This chain connects TRBV9 to TRBJ1-1; 7 bases are shared with TRBD1. Germline-derived CDR1 and CDR2 are SGDLS and YYNGEE. After removal of 2 bases from V and 0 bases from J, the junction contained 7 bases not matched to a gene. The CDR3 runs to 16 residues. The CDR3 is CASSVSPTGLNTEAFF. The DNA of the CDR3 is TGTGCCAGCAGCGTCTCCCCGACAGGGTTGAACACTGAAGCTTTCTTT.

This chain connects TRBV7-9 to TRBJ2-1; D is perhaps TRBD1 (6 bases). Trimming removed 3 bases at V and 0 bases at J, with 12 bases between. CDR3 length: 16 residues. CDR1 and CDR2 (germline): SEHNR, FQNEAQ (reference sequence). This CDR3 is CASSLHTGSSYNEQFF. The CDR3, as DNA: TGTGCCAGCAGCTTGCACACAGGGAGCTCCTACAATGAGCAGTTCTTC.

The V gene is TRBV7-2, the J gene TRBJ1-5; D is uncertain. V shed 4 bases and J shed 3 bases, with 10 bases lying between them. The germline V gene encodes CDR1 SGHTA and CDR2 FQGNSA. The CDR3 is made up of 14 amino acids. CDR3 residues: CASSSISLNQPQHF. The CDR3 bases are TGTGCCAGCAGCTCAATTTCGCTCAATCAGCCCCAGCATTTT.

This clone was recorded once. The chain joins TRBV30 to TRBJ1-2; 9 positions agree with TRBD1. J gave up 4 bases and V 4 bases, and 4 bases lay outside the gene matches. CDR1 is GTSNPN and CDR2 is SVGIG in the germline V gene (reference sequence). The CDR3 loop spans 13 amino acids. CDR3 in DNA: TGTGCCTGGATCGGGACAGGGACCTATGGCTACACCTTC. Amino acids: CAWIGTGTYGYTF.

V usage is TRBV19 and J usage is TRBJ2-7, with a weak D call TRBD2 (5 bases). With 5 bases removed from V and 3 bases from J, the gap between germline ends came to 14 bases. In germline, CDR1 is LNHDA, CDR2 SQIVND (reference sequence). CDR3 length equals 14 residues. CDR3 sequence (DNA): TGTGCCAGTAGTTTGGCCGGGAAAAACTACGAGCAGTACTTC. Protein: CASSLAGKNYEQYF. The entire variable domain, with the rest obtained from reference TRBV19 and TRBJ2-7, is as follows: DGGITQSPKYLFRKEGQNVTLSCEQNLNHDAMYWYRQDPGQGLRLIYYSQIVNDFQKGDIAEGYSVSREKKESFPLTVTSAQKNPTAFYLCASSLAGKNYEQYFGPGTRLTVT.

This chain connects TRBV5-6 to TRBJ1-1; D unclear. Germline CDR1 reads SGHDT; CDR2 reads YYEEEE. V gave up 4 bases and J gave up 8 bases, with 12 bases separating them. This CDR3 is 12 amino acids long. The CDR3 DNA reads as TGTGCCAGCAGCCGCGGACGGAAAGAAGCTTTCTTT. Protein: CASSRGRKEAFF.